Following are 24 T cell receptor beta chains from one sample sequenced in a study of tumor-infiltrating lymphocytes in primary liver carcinoma (dated by TCRdb to about 2017). Total RNA and DNA were co-extracted from approximately 20-30 mg of bulk tissue with the AllPrep DNA/RNA mini kit, without cell sorting. Sequencing was carried out with an Illumina HiSeq 2500. TCRbeta-specific cDNA was reverse-transcribed from 500 to 550 ng total RNA using a constant-region primer and ProtoScript II reverse transcriptase. TCRbeta libraries were built with three nested multiplex PCR rounds, a slightly modified ARM-PCR procedure. The first two PCR rounds used multiplex TRBV1-TRBV30 forward primers with a Cbeta reverse primer, each for about 9 cycles. In TCRdb, the public reads were trimmed at Q25 with fastp and aligned with MiXCR, with productive beta chains retained. Every CDR3 protein is listed once, alongside the most common genes and DNA of its rows. The sample table holds about 100,000 distinct CDR3 sequences, of which 55% to 70% were seen once. The ten largest account for approximately 10% of the sample.

The source material was liver tumor tissue from sampling region 5. The cell subset or site label, as the study defines it: tumor region T5, tumor centre. These receptors all stem from an older woman with primary liver carcinoma and hepatitis B virus infection.

Note on this clonotype: One end of the junction is discordant with germline, which a read error may explain. V is TRBV6-6 and J is TRBJ2-7, with D tentatively TRBD1 or TRBD2 (5 bases each). The CDR3 contains 15 residues. CDR1 is MNHNY, CDR2 SVGAGI, per germline (reference sequence). The CDR3 spells CASCYRRGLGYEQYF. CDR3 DNA: TGTGCCAGCTGTTACAGGAGAGGGCTAGGGTACGAGCAGTACTTC.

This clonotype was observed once. One junction end disagrees with the germline gene, perhaps due to a read error. The genes are TRBV11-2 and TRBJ2-5; 9 bases are shared with TRBD2. Per germline, CDR1 SGHAT and CDR2 FQNNGV. The CDR3 contains 16 residues. The CDR3 nucleotides are TGTGCCAGCAGCTACTCCCATGGTAGCGGGAGAGAGGCCCAATACTTC. Translated, it gives CASSYSHGSGREAQYF.

The genes are TRBV28 and TRBJ2-1; tentative D call: TRBD1 (6 bases). Trimming stripped 5 bases from V and 3 bases from J, with 20 bases between. Per germline, CDR1 MDHEN and CDR2 SYDVKM. The CDR3 spans 17 residues. CDR3 DNA: TGTGCCAGCAGTGCACCAGGGGACACTCGTATCTACAATGAGCAGTTCTTC. This gives the protein CASSAPGDTRIYNEQFF.

Of note for this clonotype: Being one base from a much bigger clone, this may be a read error. This sequence joins TRBV6-5 and TRBJ1-5, with D hard to call. This CDR3 spans 13 amino acids. The germline V gene has CDR1 MNHEY and CDR2 SVGAGI. CDR3 loop: CVSSSGVNQPQHF. The CDR3 DNA reads TGTGTCAGCAGTTCCGGCGTCAATCAGCCCCAGCATTTT.

This clonotype was found many times. V and J are TRBV6-2 or TRBV6-3 and TRBJ2-5, with 9 bases identical to TRBD2. Germline CDR1 and CDR2: MNHEY and SVGEGT. V lost 5 bases and J lost 2; bases outside the gene matches: 3. The CDR3 has 14 amino acids. In nucleotides, the CDR3 is TGTGCCAGCAGTCGACTAGCGGTACAAGAGACCCAGTACTTC. Translated, it gives CASSRLAVQETQYF.

The chain has TRBV29-1 and TRBJ2-3; D assignment may be TRBD1 or TRBD2 (5 bases each). The CDR3 length is 13 residues. Looked up from germline, CDR1 is SQVTM and CDR2 is ANQGSEA. The V and J ends lost 6 bases and 5 bases respectively, with 15 bases between them. DNA for the CDR3: TGCAGCGTCGAGGGGCGGAAGATAGATACGCAGTATTTT. It specifies CSVEGRKIDTQYF.

Regarding this clonotype: One end of the junction does not line up with germline, which may come from a read error. The chain uses TRBV4-1 and TRBJ2-7; D might be TRBD1 (6 bases). The CDR3 has 16 amino acids. The germline V gene has CDR1 MGHRA and CDR2 YSYEKL. CDR3 in DNA: TGCGCCGGCAGTCTCCAGGCACAGGGCGATTCCTACGAGCAGTACTTC. The encoded protein is CAGSLQAQGDSYEQYF.

To note about this clonotype: Possible read error: a much larger clone is one base away. The chain couples TRBV7-8 to TRBJ2-1; 9 nucleotides line up with TRBD2. Germline V CDR1 and CDR2: SGHVS, FQNEAQ. This CDR3 spans 15 amino acids. In DNA form, the CDR3 reads TGTGCCAGCAGCTGGAGGACTAGCGTGTACAATGAGCAGCTCTTC. Translation: CASSWRTSVYNEQLF.

As for this clonotype: Without the conserved terminal phenylalanine or tryptophan, this CDR3 likely stems from a read error. The DNA of the CDR3 is TGTGCCTGCAGTCAGCCCCGGGCTAGCGGGAGGAACGAGCAGTACTTA. This gives the protein CACSQPRASGRNEQYL. V usage is TRBV6-5 and J usage is TRBJ2-7; 11 bases are a match to TRBD2. This CDR3 contains 16 residues. Germline loops: CDR1 MNHEY, CDR2 SVGAGI.

This clonotype is medium-sized (0.01 to 0.1%) in the sample. The chain combines TRBV11-3 with TRBJ2-3, with 11 bases aligning to TRBD2. The germline CDR1 and CDR2 sequences are SGHNT and YENEEA. This CDR3 spans 17 amino acids. Trimming took 3 bases from V and 1 from J; bases not matched to a gene: 6. CDR3 in DNA: TGTGCCAGCAGCTTGGAATCGGGACTAGCGGGCACAGATACGCAGTATTTT. It specifies CASSLESGLAGTDTQYF.

This rearrangement joins TRBV7-2 to TRBJ2-1, with 11 bases matching TRBD2. The CDR3 is made up of 13 amino acids. Trimming removed 10 bases from V and 9 bases from J; junction bases left unmatched: 8. Germline V gives CDR1 SGHTA, CDR2 FQGNSA. Written as DNA, the CDR3 is TGTGCCATAGCGGGAGGGCCCGGACGTGAGCAGTTCTTC. Protein product: CAIAGGPGREQFF.

Concerning this clonotype: A single base separates this from a much larger clone, so it may be a read error. V gene TRBV7-8 combines with J gene TRBJ2-7, with D maybe TRBD1 (5 bases). Trimming took 1 base from V and 8 from J, leaving 15 bases between them. CDR3 size: 14 residues. Germline V CDR1 and CDR2: SGHVS, FQNEAQ. The CDR3 nucleotides are TGTGCCAGCAGCTTAGGCAGGGTCGCTGACAAGCAGTACTTC. Its translation: CASSLGRVADKQYF.

This clonotype was found many times. This chain joins TRBV5-1 and TRBJ2-1; TRBD2 aligns across 10 bases. The CDR3 has 14 residues. Germline CDR1 and CDR2: SGHRS and YFSETQ. J lost 6 bases, V lost 3 bases, and 3 bases had no gene match. The CDR3 nucleotides read TGCGCCAGCAGCTCAGCGGGGGGGGCCAATGAGCAGTTCTTC. As protein: CASSSAGGANEQFF. Complete variable domain (other parts from reference TRBV5-1 and TRBJ2-1): KAGVTQTPRYLIKTRGQQVTLSCSPISGHRSVSWYQQTPGQGLQFLFEYFSETQRNKGNFPGRFSGRQFSNSRSEMNVSTLELGDSALYLCASSSAGGANEQFFGPGTRLTVL.

A remark on this clonotype: A much larger clonotype is one base distant, so this may be a read error. The CDR3 DNA sequence: TGCGCCAGCAGTTTCACAGTGAGCTCTGGAAACACCACATATTTT. It is translated as CASSFTVSSGNTTYF. The chain recombines TRBV10-2 with TRBJ1-3; no clear D. The CDR3 is made up of 15 amino acids. Germline V gene lookup returns CDR1 WSHSY and CDR2 SAAADI.

Ten or more counts support this clonotype. The V and J genes are TRBV5-6 and TRBJ1-6; D is unclear. The germline CDR1 and CDR2 sequences are SGHDT and YYEEEE. Between the trimmed V and J ends, which lost 3 bases and 3 bases, there was a span of 13 bases. CDR3 length equals 16 residues. CDR3 loop: CASSSIRENYNSPLHF. Here the CDR3 DNA reads TGTGCCAGCAGCTCTATCCGGGAAAACTATAATTCACCCCTCCACTTT.

This clonotype has just one count. This sequence may be a read error, since a much larger clone differs from it by one base. This chain uses TRBV28 with TRBJ1-6; D gene unclear. The V gene's germline CDR1 is MDHEN and CDR2 SYDVKM. The CDR3 spans 15 residues. Trimming left V 7 bases short and J 0 bases short, with 10 bases between. The CDR3 DNA follows: TGTGCCAGCAATCCTCCAGGCTCCTATAATTCACCCCTCCACTTT. This codes for CASNPPGSYNSPLHF.

Notes on this clonotype: Relative to the germline gene, one junction end is altered; a read error may explain this. The rearrangement joins TRBV4-1 to TRBJ1-1, with D maybe TRBD1 (6 bases). CDR1 is MGHRA, CDR2 YSYEKL, per germline. The CDR3 has 15 amino acids. The CDR3 coding sequence is TGCGTCAGCAGCCGTATAGGGGGGACGGACACTGAAGCTTTCTTT. Its translation is CVSSRIGGTDTEAFF.

As regards this clonotype: At one of its ends the junction is not consistent with the germline gene, which may arise from a read error. The chain carries TRBV7-9 and TRBJ1-6, with a possible D match to TRBD1 (5 bases). Germline V gene data show CDR1 as SEHNR and CDR2 as FQNEAQ (reference sequence). CDR3 size: 13 residues. CDR3 loop: CASSWGGDSPLHF. CDR3 sequence (DNA): TGTGCCAGCAGCTGGGGCGGGGATTCCCCCCTCCACTTT.

The genes are TRBV4-2 and TRBJ2-1; 7 bases match TRBD2. CDR3 size: 14 residues. Germline assignment: CDR1 LGHNA and CDR2 YNFKEQ. CDR3 sequence (DNA): TGTGTCAGTATCCCGGGGCGGGAGATCAATGAGCAGTTCTTC. Its protein product is CVSIPGREINEQFF.

About this clonotype: This CDR3 is missing its conserved last phenylalanine or tryptophan, likely due to a read error. Because the CDR3's place on the DNA is in doubt, the DNA is left out and the CDR3 is given as listed by TCRdb. The gene calls are TRBV11-2 and TRBJ2-7; the D call of TRBD1 is as the table states it, not checked on the DNA. Germline V lookup: CDR1 SGHAT, CDR2 FQNNGV. The length of the CDR3 is 16 amino acids, counting both ends. CDR3 region: CASSLASGAGDYEQYY.

On this clonotype itself: One end of the junction varies from germline; a read error may be responsible. The chain combines TRBV11-2 with TRBJ2-1; D remains unclear. The CDR3 runs 15 residues. Germline lookup yields CDR1 SGHAT and CDR2 FQNNGV. CDR3 nucleotide sequence: TGCACCATCAGCTTAGAGTCAGCGTTCAACAATGAGCAGTTCTTC. It codes for CTISLESAFNNEQFF.

Points on this clonotype: A much more abundant neighbour one base away suggests this may be a read error. The V and J genes are TRBV12-3 or TRBV12-4 and TRBJ1-5, with D possibly matching TRBD1 (5 bases). The CDR3 is made up of 15 amino acids. The CDR3 here is CASSPGAESNQSQHF. In DNA, the CDR3 is TGTGCCAGCAGCCCCGGGGCGGAGAGCAATCAGTCCCAGCATTTT.

As to this clonotype: This likely comes from a read error, as the CDR3 has no conserved phenylalanine or tryptophan at its end. This sequence joins TRBV5-1 and TRBJ2-2; D could derive from TRBD1 or TRBD2 (5 bases each). This CDR3 has 16 amino acids. CDR1 and CDR2 from the germline V gene are SGHRS and YFSETQ. This CDR3 reads CASSLGQGANTGKLFL. The CDR3 DNA reads as TGCGCCAGCAGCTTGGGGCAGGGAGCGAACACCGGGAAGCTGTTTCTT.

The chain carries TRBV5-1 and TRBJ1-2, with D tentatively TRBD1 (5 bases). Germline CDR1 reads SGHRS; CDR2 reads YFSETQ. CDR3 length equals 15 residues. V was clipped by 4 bases and J by 4 bases, with 17 bases between them. The CDR3 loop is CASSLSVGTPYGYTF. The CDR3 DNA reads as TGCGCCAGCAGCCTGTCCGTCGGGACTCCCTATGGCTACACCTTC.